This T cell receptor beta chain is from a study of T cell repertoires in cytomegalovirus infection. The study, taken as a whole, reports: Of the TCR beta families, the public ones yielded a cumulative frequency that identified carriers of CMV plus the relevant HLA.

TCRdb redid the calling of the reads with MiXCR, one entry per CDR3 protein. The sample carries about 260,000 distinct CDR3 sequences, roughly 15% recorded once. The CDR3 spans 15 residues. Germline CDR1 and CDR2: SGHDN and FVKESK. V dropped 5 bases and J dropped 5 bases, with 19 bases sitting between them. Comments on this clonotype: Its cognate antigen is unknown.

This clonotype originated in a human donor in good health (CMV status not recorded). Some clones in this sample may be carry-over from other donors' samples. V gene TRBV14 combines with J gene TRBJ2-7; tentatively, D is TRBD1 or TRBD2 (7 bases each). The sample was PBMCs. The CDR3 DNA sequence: TGTGCCAGCAGCTACCGGGACTACAGGGGCAACGAGCAGTACTTC. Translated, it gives CASSYRDYRGNEQYF. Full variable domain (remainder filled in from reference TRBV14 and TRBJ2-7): EAGVTQFPSHSVIEKGQTVTLRCDPISGHDNLYWYRRVMGKEIKFLLHFVKESKQDESGMPNNRFLAERTGGTYSTLKVQPAELEDSGVYFCASSYRDYRGNEQYFGPGTRLTVT.